This T cell receptor (beta chain) was observed in a study of cytomegalovirus exposure and HLA in healthy donors. The study, taken as a whole, reports: Roughly uniform depth of sequencing across donors was assumed in presence/absence analyses. As a later analysis showed, several of the most significant clusters appeared to be linked to common viral pathogens. The likely explanation for a cluster of highly shared sequence variants was sequencing artifact. Under in vitro conditions, three CMV-associated chains were confirmed as specific for CMV antigens.

This CDR3 is built from 14 residues. Germline CDR1 is LGHNA and CDR2 is YNFKEQ. Trimming removed 0 bases from V and 2 bases from J, with 7 bases in between. The PCR contained 60 Vbeta and 13 Jbeta primers. Using immunoSEQ multiplex PCR, the repertoire was profiled, and TCRdb retains in-frame clones only, with some absent. Of 120,000 to 150,000 clones listed, roughly 80% were seen once; the top ten hold less than 3.5%. Concerning this clone itself: Its antigen is as yet unknown.

The sequence was obtained from a man in his forties or fifties in good health and CMV-seropositive. This chain connects TRBV4-2 to TRBJ1-2; D uncertain. Material: PBMCs. CDR3 bases: TGTGCCAGCAGCCAAGATCGACAAAACTATGGCTACACCTTC. Protein: CASSQDRQNYGYTF.